This T cell receptor beta chain was identified in a study of Graves' ophthalmopathy and Graves' hyperthyroidism. Amplification from RNA transcripts yielded the TCR beta CDR3 regions. An opening RT-PCR round employed HTBI primers and preceded a second-round multiplex PCR. MiXCR was run by TCRdb on the multiplex PCR reads, yielding one entry per CDR3 protein. The sample lists nearly 400,000 distinct CDR3 sequences, 18% occurring once. CDR3 length: 14 residues. Germline V gene sequence: CDR1 GTSNPN, CDR2 SVGIG (reference sequence). As for this clonotype: One end of the junction varies from germline; a read error may be responsible.

The source is a woman in her late teens or twenties with Graves' ophthalmopathy. The V call is TRBV30, the J call TRBJ1-1, with D uncertain. Sequencing was performed on peripheral blood. CDR3 nucleotide sequence: TGTGCCTGGAGCACGAGACTGATAAACACTGAAGCTCTCTTT. Its translation: CAWSTRLINTEALF.